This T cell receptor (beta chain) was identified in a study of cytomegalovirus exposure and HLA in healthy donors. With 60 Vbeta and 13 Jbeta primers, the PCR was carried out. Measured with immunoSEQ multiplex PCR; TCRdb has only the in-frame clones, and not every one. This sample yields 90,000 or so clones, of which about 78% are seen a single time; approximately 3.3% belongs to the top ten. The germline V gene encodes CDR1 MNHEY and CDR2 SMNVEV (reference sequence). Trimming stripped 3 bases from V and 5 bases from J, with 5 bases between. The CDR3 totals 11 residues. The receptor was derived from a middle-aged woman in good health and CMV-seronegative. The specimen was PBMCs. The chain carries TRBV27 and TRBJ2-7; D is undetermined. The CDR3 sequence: CASSFQDEQYF. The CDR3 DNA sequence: TGTGCCAGCAGTTTCCAGGACGAGCAGTACTTC.